This record looks at one T cell receptor (beta chain) sequence and its context. Looked up from germline, CDR1 is MDHEN and CDR2 is SYDVKM. Trimming stripped 4 bases from V and 7 bases from J, with 14 bases between. The CDR3 length is 14 residues. Per the authors' pipeline: For nucleated cells, counts were estimated from reference gene primer amplification. Produced via immunoSEQ multiplex PCR; TCRdb's table is partial and in-frame only. D and trimming come from the DNA, and the V and J calls and clone size come from that table. The profile shows hundreds of thousands of clones, roughly nine tenths of them singletons. These data come from a study of blood T cell repertoires in COVID-19. Living in 20 to 30 US areas, the participants were between about 18 and 100 years of age. Participants' reported clinical history set cohort assignment. Recovered status in Cohort 3 required two negative PCRs, clearance, or symptom resolution.

Source material: PBMCs or T cells enriched from blood (not recorded which). The chain employs TRBV28 and TRBJ1-5; D call uncertain. The receptor was derived from a man aged 18 to 29 who had recovered from COVID-19. The CDR3 loop reads CASSWEGSGQPQHF. The CDR3 DNA is TGTGCCAGCAGTTGGGAGGGATCAGGCCAGCCCCAGCATTTT.